A single sample is the source of the 18 T cell receptor beta chains below, sequenced in a study of blood T cell repertoires in COVID-19. Method: immunoSEQ multiplex PCR; TCRdb's copy keeps in-frame clones and lacks some. The sample carries around 200,000 clones, over 80% recorded once. The sample comprised peripheral blood. The source is a woman aged 40 to 50 with COVID-19, enrolled during active disease.

The chain combines TRBV7-8 with TRBJ2-7, with 7 bases lining up with TRBD2. Germline trimming cut 5 bases from V and 3 bases from J; bases unmatched to any gene: 16. This CDR3 has 17 residues. From germline, CDR1 is SGHVS and CDR2 FQNEAQ. The CDR3 spells CASSQEPGLAVIYEQYF. The CDR3 DNA reads TGTGCCAGCAGCCAGGAGCCGGGGCTAGCGGTTATCTACGAGCAGTACTTC.

The chain employs TRBV6-6 and TRBJ1-1; no clear D gene. This CDR3 is built from 13 residues. Germline lookup yields CDR1 MNHNY and CDR2 SVGAGI (reference sequence). V shed 5 bases and J shed 6 bases, with 13 bases lying between them. CDR3 nucleotide sequence: TGTGCCAGCAGTCCCCAGGTGGGCGCTGAAGCTTTCTTT. This translates into CASSPQVGAEAFF.

This chain's CDR3 is CASSSLTGGTEAFF. The DNA for the CDR3 is TGTGCCAGCAGCTCTCTGACAGGAGGTACTGAAGCTTTCTTT. V is TRBV7-6 and J is TRBJ1-1; perhaps TRBD1 as D (6 bases). This CDR3 spans 14 amino acids. CDR1 and CDR2 from the germline V gene are SGHVS and FNYEAQ. Trimming pared 4 bases from V and 5 bases from J, leaving 14 bases between. Based on the CDR3 plus reference TRBV7-6 and TRBJ1-1, the full variable domain is GAGVSQSPRYKVTKRGQDVALRCDPISGHVSLYWYRQALGQGPEFLTYFNYEAQQDKSGLPNDRFSAERPEGSISTLTIQRTEQRDSAMYRCASSSLTGGTEAFFGQGTRLTVV.

The V call is TRBV19, the J call TRBJ2-2, with a possible D match to TRBD2 (6 bases). The CDR3 totals 15 residues. Deletions cut 3 bases from V and 5 bases from J, with 13 bases between. Germline loops: CDR1 LNHDA, CDR2 SQIVND (reference sequence). DNA of the CDR3: TGTGCCAGTAGTATCCGGCGGGACCGAACCGGGGAGCTGTTTTTT. It translates to CASSIRRDRTGELFF.

The chain combines TRBV5-1 with TRBJ1-1; D possibly corresponds to TRBD1 (5 bases). The CDR3 loop spans 13 amino acids. In germline, CDR1 is SGHRS, CDR2 YFSETQ. V shed 2 bases and J shed 7 bases, with 12 bases lying between them. The CDR3 loop reads CASSFDRANEAFF. Here the CDR3 DNA reads TGCGCCAGCAGCTTTGACAGAGCAAATGAAGCTTTCTTT. Based on the CDR3 plus reference TRBV5-1 and TRBJ1-1, the full variable domain is KAGVTQTPRYLIKTRGQQVTLSCSPISGHRSVSWYQQTPGQGLQFLFEYFSETQRNKGNFPGRFSGRQFSNSRSEMNVSTLELGDSALYLCASSFDRANEAFFGQGTRLTVV.

The chain uses TRBV11-3 and TRBJ1-3; the D is unclear. The CDR3 is 13 amino acids. V lost 5 bases to trimming and J lost 2 bases, with 7 bases between them. Looked up from germline, CDR1 is SGHNT and CDR2 is YENEEA. The chain's CDR3 is CASSGRTGNTIYF. CDR3 nucleotides: TGTGCCAGCAGCGGGAGAACTGGAAACACCATATATTTT.

The V call is TRBV6-2 or TRBV6-3, the J call TRBJ1-1; possible D gene TRBD1, 5 bases. Germline V gives CDR1 MNHEY, CDR2 SVGEGT. Trimming shortened V by 4 bases and J by 1 base, and 10 bases separated the two germline ends. The CDR3 spans 14 residues. The CDR3 coding sequence is TGTGCCAGCAGTTTGGGACTGAGGAACACTGAAGCTTTCTTT. Amino acid sequence: CASSLGLRNTEAFF.

This chain uses TRBV29-1 with TRBJ1-1; D possibly corresponds to TRBD1 (6 bases). V was cut by 2 bases and J by 1 base, with 17 bases left in between. CDR1 SQVTM and CDR2 ANQGSEA come from the germline V gene. The CDR3 is made up of 16 amino acids. The CDR3 nucleotides are TGCAGCGTTGAAACATGGGGCGTCAGGGGGAACACTGAAGCTTTCTTT. It translates to CSVETWGVRGNTEAFF.

This chain connects TRBV5-1 to TRBJ2-1; 9 bases fit TRBD2. The CDR3 is 15 residues long. With V trimmed by 2 bases and J by 9 bases, 9 bases remained unmatched. Germline CDR1 and CDR2: SGHRS and YFSETQ. The CDR3: CASSFVASGTAEQFF. The CDR3 DNA follows: TGCGCCAGCAGCTTCGTGGCTAGCGGGACCGCTGAGCAGTTCTTC.

This sequence joins TRBV3-1 (or the pseudogene TRBV3-2) and TRBJ2-3; 9 positions agree with TRBD1. Germline V gives CDR1 LGHDT, CDR2 YNNKEL (reference sequence). The CDR3 consists of 15 residues. Losses at the gene ends were 0 bases for V and 6 bases for J; bases not matched to a gene: 4. CDR3 sequence reads: CASSQEGTGKDTQYF. The CDR3 DNA reads TGTGCCAGCAGCCAAGAAGGGACAGGGAAGGATACGCAGTATTTT.

As to this clone: This CDR3 is also generated by other DNA sequences in the sample. The chain couples TRBV19 to TRBJ1-5; weak D call: TRBD1 (5 bases). V was pared by 6 bases and J by 4 bases, with 13 bases between. The CDR3 has 14 amino acids. The germline V gene has CDR1 LNHDA and CDR2 SQIVND (reference sequence). DNA for the CDR3: TGTGCCAGTAGCCCAGGGAAAGGGAATCAGCCCCAGCATTTT. Its protein is CASSPGKGNQPQHF.

The chain links TRBV6-4 to TRBJ1-2; D possibly corresponds to TRBD1 (6 bases). This CDR3 region has 15 residues. The germline CDR1 and CDR2 sequences are MRHNA and SNTAGT. The V end lost 6 bases, the J end lost 0 bases, and 14 bases lay between the germline ends. CDR3 nucleotides: TGTGCCAGCAGGCTGGGGGCTGGGGCTAACTATGGCTACACCTTC. It codes for CASRLGAGANYGYTF.

The V and J genes are TRBV6-1 and TRBJ1-6; D gene unclear. V shed 2 bases and J shed 5 bases, with 16 bases lying between them. Germline V gene lookup returns CDR1 MNHNS and CDR2 SASEGT. CDR3 size: 17 residues. The CDR3 reads CASSEFEGPSNNSPLHF. Written as DNA, the CDR3 is TGTGCCAGCAGTGAATTTGAGGGTCCTTCGAATAATTCACCCCTCCACTTT.

The chain uses TRBV13 and TRBJ1-3; 8 positions agree with TRBD1. The length of the CDR3 is 17 residues. Germline V CDR1 and CDR2: PRHDT, FYEKMQ (reference sequence). V was clipped by 5 bases and J by 0 bases; unmatched bases: 9. The CDR3 protein is CASSPPGQGISGNTIYF. The CDR3 DNA follows: TGTGCCAGCAGCCCCCCAGGACAGGGAATCTCTGGAAACACCATATATTTT.

The genes are TRBV27 and TRBJ2-2; D unresolved. Trimming removed 5 bases from V and 10 bases from J, with 17 bases in between. The CDR3 covers 14 residues. Germline-derived CDR1 and CDR2 are MNHEY and SMNVEV (reference sequence). CDR3 in DNA: TGTGCCAGCAGTGCGCGTGGAGTCGGAGCGGAGCTGTTTTTT. Translating gives CASSARGVGAELFF.

J is TRBJ1-6 and V is TRBV7-9; 7 bases line up with TRBD1. The germline gives CDR1 SEHNR, CDR2 FQNEAQ (reference sequence). V dropped 5 bases and J dropped 2; count of bases not matched to a gene: 15. The length of the CDR3 is 19 residues. This CDR3 reads CASSPLRTGPRPYNSPLHF. The CDR3 region has the DNA TGTGCCAGCAGCCCCCTTCGGACAGGCCCAAGACCCTATAATTCACCCCTCCACTTT.

This chain uses TRBV5-1 with TRBJ1-5; D unresolved. Trimming left V 0 bases short and J 0 bases short, with 7 bases between. CDR3 length: 15 amino acids. The germline V gene encodes CDR1 SGHRS and CDR2 YFSETQ. The DNA for the CDR3 is TGCGCCAGCAGCTTGGACCCCAGTAGCAATCAGCCCCAGCATTTT. It yields the protein CASSLDPSSNQPQHF.

The chain is built from TRBV18 and TRBJ2-7; 7 positions match TRBD2. The CDR3 consists of 14 residues. J lost 2 bases, V lost 3 bases, and 4 bases had no gene match. CDR1 and CDR2 (germline): KGHSH, LQKENI. The CDR3 protein is CASSPMTSTYEQYF. For the CDR3, the DNA is TGTGCCAGCTCACCCATGACTAGCACCTACGAGCAGTACTTC.